One and the same sample provided the 17 T cell receptor beta chains below, sequenced in a study of CD8 T cell repertoires and HIV-1 epitope variants. The repertoire was sequenced with immunoSEQ multiplex PCR; TCRdb's copy has only in-frame clones and lacks some. The sample includes 80,000 to 95,000 clones, over 70% of them seen just once. Sequencing was done on a sample of uncultured baseline CD8+ T cells from peripheral blood mononuclear cells (PBMCs). Source of these receptors: a male donor with HIV.

This clone was seen just once. The chain employs TRBV11-2 and TRBJ2-7; tentative D call: TRBD1 (7 bases). V lost 4 bases and J lost 2, with 18 bases in between. The CDR3 has 16 amino acids. Germline assignment: CDR1 SGHAT and CDR2 FQNNGV. The CDR3 loop is CASSSIRGDRAYEQYF. The CDR3 nucleotides read TGTGCCAGCAGCTCAATAAGGGGGGACAGAGCCTACGAGCAGTACTTC.

This rearrangement joins TRBV28 to TRBJ1-2; D perhaps matches TRBD1 (5 bases). The CDR3 length is 16 residues. V lost 5 bases to trimming and J lost 1 base, with 17 bases between them. Germline V gene data show CDR1 as MDHEN and CDR2 as SYDVKM. The CDR3 region has the DNA TGTGCCAGCAGTCCCGGTGGAGGGGTATTTAACTATGGCTACACCTTC. Translated: CASSPGGGVFNYGYTF.

The chain combines TRBV2 with TRBJ2-5, with D possibly being TRBD1 (5 bases). Trimming took 4 bases from V and 4 from J, leaving 10 bases between them. Germline V gene lookup returns CDR1 SNHLY and CDR2 FYNNEI. The CDR3 spans 13 residues. For the CDR3, the DNA is TGTGCCAGCAGTGGGGGCAAGGGAGAGACCCAGTACTTC. This translates into CASSGGKGETQYF.

The rearrangement joins TRBV5-4 to TRBJ2-5, with TRBD1 matching 9 bases. The CDR3 sequence is 18 residues long. Germline CDR1 is SGHNT and CDR2 is YYREEE (reference sequence). J gave up 0 bases and V 3 bases, and 12 bases lay outside the gene matches. Here the CDR3 DNA reads TGTGCCAGCAGCTACTCCGGGACAGGGCTTAGGTACCAAGAGACCCAGTACTTC. Translating gives CASSYSGTGLRYQETQYF.

The rearrangement links TRBV18 to TRBJ2-3, with 11 bases fitting TRBD2. Per the germline V gene, CDR1 is KGHSH and CDR2 is LQKENI. J gave up 5 bases and V 8 bases, and 12 bases lay outside the gene matches. The length of the CDR3 is 16 residues. CDR3 DNA: TGTGCCAGCCCTCCCGGGCTAGCGGGAGGAATAGATACGCAGTATTTT. It specifies CASPPGLAGGIDTQYF. Looking up the rest from reference TRBV18 and TRBJ2-3 gives the full variable domain: NAGVMQNPRHLVRRRGQEARLRCSPMKGHSHVYWYRQLPEEGLKFMVYLQKENIIDESGMPKERFSAEFPKEGPSILRIQQVVRGDSAAYFCASPPGLAGGIDTQYFGPGTRLTVL.

This chain links TRBV7-9 with TRBJ1-1; weak D call: TRBD1 (6 bases). The CDR3 length is 13 residues. V gave up 0 bases and J gave up 6 bases, with 8 bases separating them. Per germline, CDR1 SEHNR and CDR2 FQNEAQ (reference sequence). Written as DNA, the CDR3 is TGTGCCAGCAGCTTAGCACAGGGATCTGAAGCTTTCTTT. This gives the protein CASSLAQGSEAFF.

The rearrangement links TRBV5-5 to TRBJ1-1, with a weak D call TRBD1 (6 bases). With 1 base removed from V and 8 bases from J, the gap between germline ends came to 15 bases. The germline gives CDR1 SGHKS, CDR2 YYEKEE (reference sequence). This CDR3 spans 14 amino acids. The CDR3 region has the DNA TGTGCCAGCAGCTTGAATGGGACACAGCGGGAAGCTTTCTTT. Protein: CASSLNGTQREAFF.

CDR3 in DNA: TGTGCCAGCAGTATAGTTGTGGGGGCCTACGAGCAGTACTTC. Translating it yields CASSIVVGAYEQYF. The chain links TRBV27 to TRBJ2-7; D possibly matches TRBD1 or TRBD2 (5 bases each). The CDR3 contains 14 residues. Deletions cut 5 bases from V and 2 bases from J, with 13 bases between. The germline V gene encodes CDR1 MNHEY and CDR2 SMNVEV (reference sequence).

A few counts support this clone. The chain carries TRBV28 and TRBJ1-3; D is ambiguous. This CDR3 region has 14 residues. Germline V gives CDR1 MDHEN, CDR2 SYDVKM. Deletions cut 6 bases from V and 2 bases from J, with 11 bases between. CDR3 coding DNA: TGTGCCAGCAGCCAGACCCTCACTGGAAACACCATATATTTT. It yields the protein CASSQTLTGNTIYF.

A few counts support this clone. The gene calls are TRBV23-1 and TRBJ1-1; the D gene is possibly TRBD1 (5 bases). TRBV23-1 is an ORF for which the function is uncertain. The length of the CDR3 is 17 residues. Trimming removed 9 bases at V and 1 base at J, with 24 bases between. The CDR3 region is CARTPPSGTAKNTEAFF. The CDR3 DNA reads as TGCGCCAGGACACCCCCTTCCGGGACGGCTAAGAACACTGAAGCTTTCTTT.

This clone was counted only a few times. The chain's CDR3 is CAISEGGGADTQYF. The DNA of the CDR3 is TGTGCCATCAGTGAGGGAGGGGGCGCAGATACGCAGTATTTT. The chain joins TRBV10-3 to TRBJ2-3, with D possibly TRBD1 on 7 matching bases. The CDR3 contains 14 residues. Germline V gene sequence: CDR1 ENHRY, CDR2 SYGVKD. V was pared by 2 bases and J by 4 bases, with 10 bases between.

The chain is built from TRBV6-1 and TRBJ2-7; D gene uncertain. V lost 6 bases, J lost 6 bases, and 18 bases lay in between. Germline lookup yields CDR1 MNHNS and CDR2 SASEGT. CDR3 length equals 14 residues. The CDR3 sequence is CASRFEDNYPEQYF. The CDR3 DNA reads TGTGCCAGCAGATTCGAAGACAATTACCCCGAGCAGTACTTC.

The gene calls are TRBV7-6 and TRBJ2-3, with a weak D call TRBD2 (5 bases). Germline V lookup: CDR1 SGHVS, CDR2 FNYEAQ. Trimming removed 5 bases at V and 0 bases at J, with 9 bases between. CDR3 length: 14 amino acids. CDR3: CASSRGPSTDTQYF. CDR3 DNA sequence: TGTGCCAGCAGCCGGGGTCCTAGCACAGATACGCAGTATTTT.

This rearrangement joins TRBV28 to TRBJ2-7, with 7 bases that match TRBD1. The germline V gene encodes CDR1 MDHEN and CDR2 SYDVKM. The CDR3 runs 15 residues. Trimming removed 8 bases from V and 4 bases from J; junction bases left unmatched: 14. The CDR3 is CASGSVRLGQYEQYF. CDR3 bases: TGTGCCAGCGGATCCGTAAGACTGGGACAGTACGAGCAGTACTTC.

This chain uses TRBV2 with TRBJ1-5; 9 bases are shared with TRBD1. Per the germline V gene, CDR1 is SNHLY and CDR2 is FYNNEI. This CDR3 has 14 amino acids. V was clipped by 3 bases and J by 6 bases; unmatched bases: 3. The CDR3 nucleotides read TGTGCCAGCAGTGAGGGACAGGGAGGTCAGCCCCAGCATTTT. Translating it yields CASSEGQGGQPQHF. Combining the CDR3 with reference TRBV2 and TRBJ1-5 gives the whole variable domain EPEVTQTPSHQVTQMGQEVILRCVPISNHLYFYWYRQILGQKVEFLVSFYNNEISEKSEIFDDQFSVERPDGSNFTLKIRSTKLEDSAMYFCASSEGQGGQPQHFGDGTRLSIL.

J is TRBJ1-2 and V is TRBV30, with TRBD1 as a possible D gene (6 bases). Germline CDR1 reads GTSNPN; CDR2 reads SVGIG (reference sequence). CDR3 length equals 17 residues. V lost 2 bases to trimming and J lost 4 bases, with 23 bases between them. For the CDR3, the DNA is TGTGCCTGGAGTCTCGGAGGAATACAGGGCTTCTCCTATGGCTACACCTTC. Amino acids: CAWSLGGIQGFSYGYTF. Based on the CDR3 plus reference TRBV30 and TRBJ1-2, the full variable domain is SQTIHQWPATLVQPVGSPLSLECTVEGTSNPNLYWYRQAAGRGLQLLFYSVGIGQISSEVPQNLSASRPQDRQFILSSKKLLLSDSGFYLCAWSLGGIQGFSYGYTFGSGTRLTVV.

This chain links TRBV28 with TRBJ1-5; 7 bases agree with TRBD1. There are 12 residues in the CDR3. Looked up from germline, CDR1 is MDHEN and CDR2 is SYDVKM. Trimming removed 11 bases from V and 6 bases from J; junction bases left unmatched: 7. CDR3 nucleotide sequence: TGTGCCTTACGACAGGGAAGTCAGCCCCAGCATTTT. Its protein product is CALRQGSQPQHF.